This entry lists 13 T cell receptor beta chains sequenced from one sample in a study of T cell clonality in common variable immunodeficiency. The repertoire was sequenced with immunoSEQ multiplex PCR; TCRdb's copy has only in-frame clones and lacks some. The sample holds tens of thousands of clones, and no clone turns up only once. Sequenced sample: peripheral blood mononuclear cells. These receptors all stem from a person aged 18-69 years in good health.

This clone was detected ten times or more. The CDR3 DNA, read in part, is TGTGCCAGCAGTGAAGCCGGACAGGGATCGTACGAG. Protein: CASSEAGQGSYE. The CDR3 reads in full as CASSEAGQGSYEQYF. V usage is TRBV6-1 and J usage is TRBJ2-7; 8 bases match TRBD1. Sequencing ends 3 residues short of the CDR3 end; the germline J gene provides the rest. Germline lookup yields CDR1 MNHNS and CDR2 SASEGT. This CDR3 is 15 amino acids long. V was clipped by 0 bases and J by 4 bases; unmatched bases: 5.

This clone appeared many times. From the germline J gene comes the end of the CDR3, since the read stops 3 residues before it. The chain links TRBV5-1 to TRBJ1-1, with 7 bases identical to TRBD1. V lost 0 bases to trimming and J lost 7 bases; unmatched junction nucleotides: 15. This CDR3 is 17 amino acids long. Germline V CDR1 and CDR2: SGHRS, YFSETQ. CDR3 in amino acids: CASSLGVFGTAVYEAFF. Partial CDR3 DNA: TGCGCCAGCAGCTTGGGGGTTTTTGGGACAGCCGTGTATGAA.

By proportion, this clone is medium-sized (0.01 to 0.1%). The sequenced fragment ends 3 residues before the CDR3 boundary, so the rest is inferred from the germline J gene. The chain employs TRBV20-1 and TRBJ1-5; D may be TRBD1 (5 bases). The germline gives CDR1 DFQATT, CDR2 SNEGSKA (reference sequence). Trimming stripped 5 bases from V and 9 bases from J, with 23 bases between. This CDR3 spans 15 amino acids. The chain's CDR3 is CSAHPAQGPSGPQHF. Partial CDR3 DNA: TGCAGTGCTCATCCGGCTCAGGGCCCTAGTGGGCCC.

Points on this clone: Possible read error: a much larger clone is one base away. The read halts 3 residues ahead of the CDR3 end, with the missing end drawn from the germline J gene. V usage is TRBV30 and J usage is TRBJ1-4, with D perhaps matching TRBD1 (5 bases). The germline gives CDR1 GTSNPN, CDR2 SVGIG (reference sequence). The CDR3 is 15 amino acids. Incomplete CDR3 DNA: TGTGCCTGGAGCGGCGGGGGTCCTGGGGCCAACGTA. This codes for CAWSGGGPGANV. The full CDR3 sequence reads CAWSGGGPGANVLFF. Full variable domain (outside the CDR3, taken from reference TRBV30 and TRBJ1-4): SQTIHQWPATLVQPVGSPLSLECTVEGTSNPNLYWYRQAAGRGLQLLFYSVGIGQISSEVPQNLSASRPQDRQFILSSKKLLLSDSGFYLCAWSGGGPGANVLFFGSGTQLSVL.

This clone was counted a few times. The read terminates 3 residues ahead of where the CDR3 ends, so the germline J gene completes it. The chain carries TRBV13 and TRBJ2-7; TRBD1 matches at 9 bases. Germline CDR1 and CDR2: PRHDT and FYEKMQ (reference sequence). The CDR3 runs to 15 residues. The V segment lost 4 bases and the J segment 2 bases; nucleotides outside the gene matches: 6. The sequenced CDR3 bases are TGTGCCAGCAGCTGGCGACAGGGGGGGACCTACGAG. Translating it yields CASSWRQGGTYE. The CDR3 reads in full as CASSWRQGGTYEQYF.

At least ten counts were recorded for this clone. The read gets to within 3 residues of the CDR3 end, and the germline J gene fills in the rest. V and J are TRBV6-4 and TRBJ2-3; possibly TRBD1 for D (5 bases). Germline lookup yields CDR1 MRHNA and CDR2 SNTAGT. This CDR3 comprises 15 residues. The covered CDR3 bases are TGTGCCAGCAGTGACTCGGTGACAGCCCCGAACCCG. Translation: CASSDSVTAPNP. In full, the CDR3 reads CASSDSVTAPNPQYF.

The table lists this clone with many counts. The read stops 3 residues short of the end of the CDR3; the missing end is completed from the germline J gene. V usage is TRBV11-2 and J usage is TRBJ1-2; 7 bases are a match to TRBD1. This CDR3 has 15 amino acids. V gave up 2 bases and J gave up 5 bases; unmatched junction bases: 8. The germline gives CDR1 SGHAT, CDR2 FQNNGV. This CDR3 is CASSLTGATIYGYTF. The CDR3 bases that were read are TGTGCCAGCAGCTTAACAGGGGCGACCATTTATGGC.

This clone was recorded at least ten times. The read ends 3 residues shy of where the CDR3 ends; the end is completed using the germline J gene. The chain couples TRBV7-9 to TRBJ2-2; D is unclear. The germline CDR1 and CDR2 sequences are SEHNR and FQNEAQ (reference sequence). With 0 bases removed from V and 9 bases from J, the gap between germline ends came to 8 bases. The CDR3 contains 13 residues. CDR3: CASSLALSRELFF. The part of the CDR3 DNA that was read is TGTGCCAGCAGCTTAGCGCTTTCTAGGGAG. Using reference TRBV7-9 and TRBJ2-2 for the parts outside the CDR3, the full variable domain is DTGVSQNPRHKITKRGQNVTFRCDPISEHNRLYWYRQTLGQGPEFLTYFQNEAQLEKSRLLSDRFSAERPKGSFSTLEIQRTEQGDSAMYLCASSLALSRELFFGEGSRLTVL.

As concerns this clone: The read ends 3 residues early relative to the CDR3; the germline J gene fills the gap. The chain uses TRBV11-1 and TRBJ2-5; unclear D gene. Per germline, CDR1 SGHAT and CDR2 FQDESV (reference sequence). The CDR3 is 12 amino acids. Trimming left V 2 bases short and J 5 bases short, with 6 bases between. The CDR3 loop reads CASSLSRETQYF. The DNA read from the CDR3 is TGTGCCAGCAGCTTAAGCCGGGAGACC.

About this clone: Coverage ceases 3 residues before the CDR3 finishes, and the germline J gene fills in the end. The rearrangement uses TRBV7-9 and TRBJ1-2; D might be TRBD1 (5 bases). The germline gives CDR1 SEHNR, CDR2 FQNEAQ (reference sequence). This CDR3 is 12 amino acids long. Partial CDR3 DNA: TGTGCCAGCAGCGTACAGGACTACGAC. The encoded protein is CASSVQDYD. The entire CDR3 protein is CASSVQDYDYTF.

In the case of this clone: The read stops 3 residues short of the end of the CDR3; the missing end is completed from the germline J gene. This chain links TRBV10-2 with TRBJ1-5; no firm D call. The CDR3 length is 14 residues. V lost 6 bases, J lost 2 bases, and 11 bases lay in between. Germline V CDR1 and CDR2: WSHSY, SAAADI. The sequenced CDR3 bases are TGCGCCAGCAGCCCTAACGTGGGCAATCAGCCC. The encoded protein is CASSPNVGNQP. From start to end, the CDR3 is CASSPNVGNQPQHF.

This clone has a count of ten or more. The sequenced part of the CDR3 DNA is TGCAGTGCTAGAGATGCACAGGGGGCGCGGGAGACC. This codes for CSARDAQGARET. The full CDR3 is CSARDAQGARETQYF. The chain joins TRBV20-1 to TRBJ2-5, with TRBD1 matching 9 bases. The CDR3 end falls 3 residues outside the read, so it is completed with the germline J gene. The CDR3 totals 15 residues. Germline CDR1 and CDR2: DFQATT and SNEGSKA (reference sequence). V dropped 0 bases and J dropped 5; count of bases not matched to a gene: 7.

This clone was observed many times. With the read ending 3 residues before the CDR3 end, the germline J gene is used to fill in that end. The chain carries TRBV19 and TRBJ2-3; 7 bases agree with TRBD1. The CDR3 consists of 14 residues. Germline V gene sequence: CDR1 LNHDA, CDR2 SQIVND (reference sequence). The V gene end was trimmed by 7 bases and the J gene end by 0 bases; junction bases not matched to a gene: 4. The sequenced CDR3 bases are TGTGCCAGTAAGGGGGCTCTTAGCACAGATACG. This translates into CASKGALSTDT. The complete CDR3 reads CASKGALSTDTQYF.